Given below is one T cell receptor (beta chain) in context. The antigen is not known. These data originate in a study of OX40 agonist ivuxolimab in advanced cancers. Study summary: Earlier anti-PD-1, anti-PD-L1 or anti-CTLA-4 therapy was permitted; about 44% had received some. Two patients with cutaneous melanoma and one with hepatocellular carcinoma, three in total, showed partial responses. Study results and limitations: Normalized expansion of T-cell clones was also low for some nonresponders.

V lost 4 bases, J lost 0 bases, and 7 bases lay in between. Germline-derived CDR1 and CDR2 are SGHVS and FQNEAQ. The CDR3 consists of 13 residues. Sequencing was performed with immunoSEQ multiplex PCR; in TCRdb, only in-frame clones are kept and a portion is missing. The sample carries tens of thousands of clones, 85% to 90% recorded once. V gene TRBV7-8 combines with J gene TRBJ2-7, with D possibly TRBD2 on 5 matching bases. This sequence was found in an adult with an advanced solid tumor such as melanoma, head and neck, liver or kidney cancer. Source: CD4+ or CD8+ T cells sorted from blood, taken in a trial of the OX40 agonist ivuxolimab. CDR3 amino acids: CASSYGVSYEQYF. In DNA, the CDR3 is TGTGCCAGCAGCTACGGGGTCTCCTACGAGCAGTACTTC.